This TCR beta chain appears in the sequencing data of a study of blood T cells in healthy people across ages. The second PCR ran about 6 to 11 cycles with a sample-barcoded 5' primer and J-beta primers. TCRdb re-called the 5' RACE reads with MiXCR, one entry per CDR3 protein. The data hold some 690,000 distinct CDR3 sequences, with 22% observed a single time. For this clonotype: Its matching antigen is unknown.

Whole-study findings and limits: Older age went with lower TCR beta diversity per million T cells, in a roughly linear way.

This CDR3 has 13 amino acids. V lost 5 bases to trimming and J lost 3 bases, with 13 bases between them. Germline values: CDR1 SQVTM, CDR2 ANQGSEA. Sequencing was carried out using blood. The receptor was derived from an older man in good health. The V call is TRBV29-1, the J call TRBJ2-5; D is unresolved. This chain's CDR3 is CSVHPGLEETQYF. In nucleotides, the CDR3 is TGCAGCGTTCACCCCGGGTTAGAAGAGACCCAGTACTTC. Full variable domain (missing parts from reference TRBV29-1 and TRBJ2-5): SAVISQKPSRDICQRGTSLTIQCQVDSQVTMMFWYRQQPGQSLTLIATANQGSEATYESGFVIDKFPISRPNLTFSTLTVSNMSPEDSSIYLCSVHPGLEETQYFGPGTRLLVL.